The text below deals with one T cell receptor (beta chain). Its antigen remains unknown. Though probably carrying unrecorded immune exposures, donors were nominally healthy at sampling. The PCR made use of 60 Vbeta and 13 Jbeta primers. Authors' methods: Per a later analysis, the number of unique TCR beta chains was approximately 73 million, of which roughly 9.9 million were shared. The data were produced by immunoSEQ multiplex PCR, yet TCRdb's version contains in-frame clones alone and is incomplete. The V and J calls and clone size come from that table; D and trimming were worked out from the DNA. The sample lists 110,000 to 150,000 clones, around four fifths occurring once. The sample is drawn from a study of cytomegalovirus exposure and HLA in healthy donors. Study at large: Ancestry clustering placed about 86% of 300 to 400 genotyped donors in the Caucasian-associated cluster. General observations from the study: Roughly even sequencing depth across donors was the assumption behind the presence/absence analyses.

This CDR3 is 15 amino acids long. The germline V gene has CDR1 KGHSH and CDR2 LQKENI. The V and J ends lost 2 bases and 8 bases respectively, with 18 bases between them. This TCR came from a woman aged 35 to 49 in good health and CMV-seronegative. The gene calls are TRBV18 and TRBJ1-2; maybe TRBD1 (5 bases). Sequencing input: PBMCs. CDR3 in DNA: TGTGCCAGCTCACCAACCGCCGAGACAGAGGACGGCTACACCTTC. This gives the protein CASSPTAETEDGYTF.